Listed here are 11 T cell receptor beta chains from one sample, sequenced in a study of T cells in Graves' hyperthyroidism and ophthalmopathy. Researchers took RNA transcripts and amplified the TCR beta CDR3 regions from them. Researchers ran a first-round RT-PCR on the TCR CDR3 using the HTBI primer set. TCRdb used MiXCR to reprocess the multiplex PCR reads, holding one entry per CDR3 protein. The profile covers around 200,000 distinct CDR3 sequences, with about 15% appearing a single time and about 29% taken by the ten largest. Sequencing input: blood. These receptors came from a woman aged 45-65 years with Graves' hyperthyroidism.

At least ten counts were recorded for this clonotype. The J gene is TRBJ2-1, the V gene TRBV11-2; no clear D. The germline V and J ends were trimmed by 5 bases and 1 base, with 18 bases remaining between them. The CDR3 runs to 17 residues. Germline lookup yields CDR1 SGHAT and CDR2 FQNNGV. The CDR3 sequence is CASSLPPETPSYNEQFF. CDR3 DNA: TGTGCCAGCAGCCTACCTCCCGAGACTCCTTCCTACAATGAGCAGTTCTTC.

This clonotype was seen at least ten times. The chain links TRBV10-3 to TRBJ2-7; TRBD2 is a possible D gene (5 bases). The V gene's germline CDR1 is ENHRY and CDR2 SYGVKD. The CDR3 is 13 amino acids. V lost 7 bases and J lost 5, with 15 bases in between. The CDR3 DNA reads as TGTGCCATCACCAAGGACCCAGCGGACGAGCAGTACTTC. It codes for CAITKDPADEQYF.

At least ten counts were recorded for this clonotype. V is TRBV19 and J is TRBJ1-2; 10 bases match TRBD1. Germline V gene data show CDR1 as LNHDA and CDR2 as SQIVND (reference sequence). Germline trimming cut 11 bases from V and 1 base from J; bases unmatched to any gene: 4. The CDR3 contains 13 residues. CDR3: CAVRDRGNYGYTF. DNA of the CDR3: TGTGCCGTAAGGGACAGGGGTAACTATGGCTACACCTTC.

This clonotype was counted many times. The chain uses TRBV7-9 and TRBJ1-4; no clear D gene. The CDR3 has 13 residues. Germline V CDR1 and CDR2: SEHNR, FQNEAQ (reference sequence). The germline V and J ends were trimmed by 4 bases and 3 bases, with 6 bases remaining between them. This CDR3 reads CASSSGSNEKLFF. The CDR3, as DNA: TGTGCCAGCAGCTCGGGCTCTAATGAAAAACTGTTTTTT.

This clonotype was detected ten times or more. The rearrangement joins TRBV7-2 to TRBJ1-2; D is ambiguous. Trimming removed 1 base at V and 11 bases at J, with 20 bases between. CDR1 is SGHTA and CDR2 is FQGNSA in the germline V gene. This CDR3 contains 15 residues. CDR3 in amino acids: CASSLERDAQGGYTF. The DNA for the CDR3 is TGTGCCAGCAGCTTAGAAAGGGATGCGCAAGGCGGGTACACCTTC.

Ten or more counts support this clonotype. The chain joins TRBV6-1 to TRBJ2-3; D is unclear. Germline CDR1 is MNHNS and CDR2 is SASEGT. V was trimmed by 5 bases and J by 2 bases, leaving 14 bases between them. This CDR3 has 15 amino acids. The CDR3 region is CASSWPPSNTDTQYF. CDR3 in DNA: TGTGCCAGCAGTTGGCCGCCGTCGAACACAGATACGCAGTATTTT.

Of note for this clonotype: This may stem from a read error, because a much larger clone lies one nucleotide away. The chain uses TRBV7-2 and TRBJ1-1; unclear D gene. Germline lookup yields CDR1 SGHTA and CDR2 FQGNSA. The CDR3 contains 14 residues. The ends were cut back, 3 bases at V and 4 bases at J, with 12 bases in the middle. CDR3 bases: TGTGCCAGCAGCTTGGGCACCCCAGGCACTGAAGCTTTCTTT. Protein product: CASSLGTPGTEAFF.

There are a few counts of this clonotype. The gene calls are TRBV7-6 and TRBJ1-5; D perhaps matches TRBD1 (6 bases). The CDR3 has 15 residues. Trimming removed 1 base at V and 8 bases at J, with 15 bases between. Germline V CDR1 and CDR2: SGHVS, FNYEAQ. The CDR3 reads CASSLVPGDTEPQHF. In DNA, the CDR3 is TGTGCCAGCAGCTTAGTTCCAGGGGATACGGAGCCCCAGCATTTT.

In this sample, this clonotype turned up many times. The chain is built from TRBV27 and TRBJ2-2; D remains unclear. The length of the CDR3 is 12 residues. Trimming cost V 6 bases and J 4 bases, with 6 bases left between them. The germline V gene encodes CDR1 MNHEY and CDR2 SMNVEV (reference sequence). The CDR3 DNA follows: TGTGCCAGCAGCTACTTCACCGGGGAGCTGTTTTTT. This encodes CASSYFTGELFF.

This clonotype was observed at least ten times. The chain links TRBV11-2 to TRBJ2-4; TRBD2 might be the D (5 bases). The CDR3 covers 18 residues. V gave up 2 bases and J gave up 2 bases, with 19 bases separating them. Germline assignment: CDR1 SGHAT and CDR2 FQNNGV. The CDR3 DNA reads TGTGCCAGCAGCTTAAGCCCCCCACTAGGCCTTTCCAAAAACATTCAGTACTTC. Translated, it gives CASSLSPPLGLSKNIQYF.

The rearrangement joins TRBV3-1 to TRBJ1-2; possibly TRBD1 for D (5 bases). CDR3 length equals 14 residues. V lost 3 bases, J lost 6 bases, and 14 bases lay in between. Germline V gene lookup returns CDR1 LGHDT and CDR2 YNNKEL (reference sequence). The CDR3 bases are TGTGCCAGCAGCCATCAGACGGCGACAGATGGCTACACCTTC. This translates into CASSHQTATDGYTF.